A single sample gave rise to the 17 T cell receptor beta chains below, sequenced in a study of beta chain features in type 1 diabetes. Study-level findings and limits: Moderately but significantly shorter TCRB CDR3s were found in Type 1 diabetes patients in all four CD4+ subsets.

The authors reverse transcribed all of the isolated RNA, so sequencing captured expressed TCRB transcripts. The repertoire was sequenced with immunoSEQ multiplex PCR; TCRdb's copy has only in-frame clones and lacks some. The sample holds about 240,000 clones; over 11% are singletons and the top ten take roughly 0.019%. Antigens of these TCRs are unknown. The sequencing input was naive CD4+ T cells from blood. The receptors were gathered from a man between 25 and 39 years old with type 1 diabetes.

V gene TRBV28 combines with J gene TRBJ1-2; D unresolved. Germline V lookup: CDR1 MDHEN, CDR2 SYDVKM. Trimming cost V 6 bases and J 1 base, with 12 bases left between them. The CDR3 loop spans 14 amino acids. The chain's CDR3 is CASRSQPGNYGYTF. The CDR3 bases are TGTGCCAGCAGATCCCAACCGGGTAACTATGGCTACACCTTC.

The rearrangement links TRBV6-5 to TRBJ2-7; 10 bases map to TRBD1. Germline CDR1 reads MNHEY; CDR2 reads SVGAGI. This CDR3 is 13 amino acids long. V lost 8 bases and J lost 5; bases outside the gene matches: 6. DNA for the CDR3: TGTGCCAGCGGACAGGGGGTACCCAACGAGCAGTACTTC. It codes for CASGQGVPNEQYF.

This clone was recorded a few times. The J gene is TRBJ2-5, the V gene TRBV7-2; 7 nucleotides agree with TRBD2. The V segment lost 5 bases and the J segment 2 bases; nucleotides outside the gene matches: 11. CDR1 and CDR2 (germline): SGHTA, FQGNSA. CDR3 size: 16 residues. For the CDR3, the DNA is TGTGCCAGCAGCCCCAACTCGCGGGGGATTCAAGAGACCCAGTACTTC. Its translation: CASSPNSRGIQETQYF.

The chain links TRBV29-1 to TRBJ1-1, with TRBD1 matching over 7 bases. CDR1 is SQVTM and CDR2 is ANQGSEA in the germline V gene. The CDR3 consists of 12 residues. Losses at the gene ends were 7 bases for V and 5 bases for J; bases not matched to a gene: 7. This CDR3 reads CSGSPTGTEAFF. The CDR3 region has the DNA TGCAGCGGGTCCCCGACAGGGACTGAAGCTTTCTTT. Based on the CDR3 plus reference TRBV29-1 and TRBJ1-1, the full variable domain is SAVISQKPSRDICQRGTSLTIQCQVDSQVTMMFWYRQQPGQSLTLIATANQGSEATYESGFVIDKFPISRPNLTFSTLTVSNMSPEDSSIYLCSGSPTGTEAFFGQGTRLTVV.

This clone was counted a few times. The rearrangement uses TRBV5-6 and TRBJ1-1; a weak D match, TRBD1 (6 bases). V was pared by 4 bases and J by 1 base, with 17 bases between. The CDR3 is 16 residues long. The germline V gene has CDR1 SGHDT and CDR2 YYEEEE. CDR3 in DNA: TGTGCCAGCAGCAATTGGGGGGGCAGGCCGAACACTGAAGCTTTCTTT. Its protein product is CASSNWGGRPNTEAFF.

This clone was seen only a few times. The genes are TRBV6-5 and TRBJ1-6; maybe TRBD1 (5 bases). CDR1 MNHEY and CDR2 SVGAGI come from the germline V gene. The germline V and J ends were trimmed by 7 bases and 8 bases, with 15 bases remaining between them. The CDR3 consists of 14 residues. CDR3 region: CASKWTPADSPLHF. CDR3 bases: TGTGCCAGCAAATGGACACCCGCCGATTCACCCCTCCACTTT.

The table lists this clone with a few counts. The V gene is TRBV10-3, the J gene TRBJ2-5, with 8 bases that match TRBD2. The germline gives CDR1 ENHRY, CDR2 SYGVKD. The CDR3 covers 14 residues. Unmatched junction bases numbered 7, after V lost 6 bases and J lost 4 bases. The CDR3 protein is CAISGSGSGETQYF. CDR3 DNA: TGTGCCATCAGCGGGAGCGGGAGTGGAGAGACCCAGTACTTC.

This clone occurred a few times. At one end, the junction sequence differs from germline, possibly due to a read error. The chain employs TRBV29-1 and TRBJ2-5; 10 nucleotides align to TRBD1. Germline V gene sequence: CDR1 SQVTM, CDR2 ANQGSEA. The CDR3 runs to 12 residues. CDR3 region: CSVEWTGGYRNF. CDR3 coding DNA: TGCAGCGTTGAATGGACAGGGGGGTACCGGAACTTC.

The V gene is TRBV9, the J gene TRBJ1-1; TRBD1 is a possible D gene (6 bases). V was trimmed by 3 bases and J by 0 bases, leaving 12 bases between them. Germline assignment: CDR1 SGDLS and CDR2 YYNGEE. The CDR3 runs to 15 residues. The CDR3 DNA reads as TGTGCCAGCAGCGCGCGACAGGAGATGAACACTGAAGCTTTCTTT. Amino acid sequence: CASSARQEMNTEAFF. Variable domain in full (rest from reference TRBV9 and TRBJ1-1): DSGVTQTPKHLITATGQRVTLRCSPRSGDLSVYWYQQSLDQGLQFLIQYYNGEERAKGNILERFSAQQFPDLHSELNLSSLELGDSALYFCASSARQEMNTEAFFGQGTRLTVV.

The gene calls are TRBV4-1 and TRBJ1-4; 8 bases are shared with TRBD1. Germline V gives CDR1 MGHRA, CDR2 YSYEKL. This CDR3 has 15 amino acids. The V segment lost 1 base and the J segment 8 bases; nucleotides outside the gene matches: 6. As DNA, the CDR3 is TGCGCCAGCAGCCAAGCCGGGACAGGTATCGAAAAACTGTTTTTT. Translated: CASSQAGTGIEKLFF.

This clone was seen once. This chain links TRBV9 with TRBJ2-3, with 9 bases identical to TRBD2. The length of the CDR3 is 17 residues. The germline V gene encodes CDR1 SGDLS and CDR2 YYNGEE. V lost 0 bases and J lost 3; bases outside the gene matches: 8. CDR3 amino acids: CASSVEASGKGTDTQYF. DNA of the CDR3: TGTGCCAGCAGCGTAGAGGCTAGCGGGAAGGGGACAGATACGCAGTATTTT.

This clone was observed a few times. The J gene is TRBJ1-1, the V gene TRBV18, with D unresolved. Trimming cost V 5 bases and J 1 base, with 8 bases left between them. Germline V gene lookup returns CDR1 KGHSH and CDR2 LQKENI. The CDR3 spans 13 residues. CDR3 residues: CASSEQQNTEAFF. DNA of the CDR3: TGTGCCAGCTCAGAACAGCAGAACACTGAAGCTTTCTTT. The full variable domain, rest sourced from reference TRBV18 and TRBJ1-1, is NAGVMQNPRHLVRRRGQEARLRCSPMKGHSHVYWYRQLPEEGLKFMVYLQKENIIDESGMPKERFSAEFPKEGPSILRIQQVVRGDSAAYFCASSEQQNTEAFFGQGTRLTVV.

The genes are TRBV5-1 and TRBJ2-7; 9 bases agree with TRBD2. V lost 4 bases, J lost 5 bases, and 10 bases stayed unmatched. The CDR3 sequence is 15 residues long. Germline V gene data show CDR1 as SGHRS and CDR2 as YFSETQ. The CDR3 DNA is TGCGCCAGCAGCGTCGCCGCGGGGGGGTCCAACGAGCAGTACTTC. The encoded protein is CASSVAAGGSNEQYF.

The gene calls are TRBV11-3 and TRBJ2-3, with D perhaps TRBD1 (5 bases). Looked up from germline, CDR1 is SGHNT and CDR2 is YENEEA. V was cut by 1 base and J by 1 base, with 6 bases left in between. CDR3 length: 14 residues. CDR3 protein: CASSLGGRTDTQYF. The DNA of the CDR3 is TGTGCCAGCAGCTTAGGGGGCCGCACAGATACGCAGTATTTT.

Only a few counts were recorded for this clone. The J gene is TRBJ2-3, the V gene TRBV18, with D tentatively TRBD2 (6 bases). This CDR3 has 14 amino acids. From germline, CDR1 is KGHSH and CDR2 LQKENI. Between the trimmed V and J ends, which lost 2 bases and 4 bases, there was a span of 10 bases. CDR3 loop: CASSPAGPPDTQYF. Written as DNA, the CDR3 is TGTGCCAGCTCACCAGCGGGACCCCCAGATACGCAGTATTTT.

V is TRBV6-5 and J is TRBJ2-7, with D maybe TRBD2 (7 bases). V lost 5 bases to trimming and J lost 1 base, with 12 bases between them. CDR1 is MNHEY and CDR2 is SVGAGI in the germline V gene. The CDR3 sequence is 14 residues long. The CDR3 spells CASSGGGRSYEQYF. CDR3 nucleotides: TGTGCCAGCAGTGGGGGGGGGCGATCCTACGAGCAGTACTTC.

The gene calls are TRBV6-1 and TRBJ2-1, with 12 bases identical to TRBD2. The CDR3 length is 14 residues. Germline loops: CDR1 MNHNS, CDR2 SASEGT. V was pared by 8 bases and J by 9 bases, with 8 bases of the junction left unmatched. The CDR3 region has the DNA TGTGCCAGCCCCCCTAGCGGGGGGGCGAGTGAGCAGTTCTTC. Its protein product is CASPPSGGASEQFF.